The T cell receptor beta chain described here comes from a study of T cell repertoires in cytomegalovirus infection (dated by TCRdb to about 2019). Notes on the research overall: Peptide stimulations targeted recently identified HLA-C-restricted CMV epitopes, whose presentation resists viral immunomodulation, together with well-studied HLA-B-restricted epitopes. Because public TCR beta signatures pointed to carriage of CMV infection together with the matching HLA type, the HLA type of each donor mattered for the analysis. Results the study describes overall, beyond this receptor: Carriers of CMV infection plus the relevant HLA type were discriminated by the cumulative frequency of public TCR beta family members in the study cohort and in an independent approximately 350-donor cohort. In the ex vivo response, HLA-C-restricted CMV-specific TCR beta clonotypes were dominant, and in two of eight donors the single most frequent clonotype came from this HLA-C-restricted group.

Via the germline V gene (reference sequence), CDR1 is MNHEY and CDR2 SMNVEV. The CDR3, from cysteine to phenylalanine, totals 15 residues. CDR3 DNA is the only sequence kept; it has 45 bases, read in frame from the first base. V lost 5 bases and J lost 6 bases, and the count of bases not matched to a germline gene is 8. This clonotype was seen once. The clone's antigen remains unknown. No much larger clone is present one base from it, and per-base qualities are unavailable. Evidence from a single read is weak. Per the publication, the treatment or condition label means: in vitro stimulation with specific CMV peptide epitopes to enrich CMV-specific T cells. The reads were generated on an Illumina HiSeq 1500. TCRdb trimmed the raw reads at Q25, called clones with MiXCR and kept productive beta chains. Entries are consolidated by CDR3 protein sequence, retaining the most common genes and DNA. This sample has approximately 340,000 distinct CDR3 sequences in its table, and about 27% of those were observed once. 20% of the sample rests with the top ten.

The chain is encoded by TRBV27 joined to TRBJ1-2; TRBD1 fits 11 bases in the junction. This sample comprised cultured PBMCs, obtained from culture after CMV antigen stimulation. This sequence originates from a human donor in good health (CMV status not recorded). Some clones in this sample may be carry-over from other donors' samples. DNA sequence: TGTGCCAGCAGTGGGTGGACAGGGGGCATCGATGGCTACACCTTC. It translates as CASSGWTGGIDGYTF.